This TCR beta chain was captured in a study of blood T cell repertoires in COVID-19. Across the study: Acute-phase and convalescent COVID-19 samples originated in the United States, Italy and Spain. The cDNA or gDNA used as material had been derived from T cells, B-cell-depleted T cells, or PBMCs.

Original handling: Reference gene primers were amplified, and this amplification served to estimate nucleated cell counts. Measured with immunoSEQ multiplex PCR; TCRdb has only the in-frame clones, and not every one. That table furnishes V, J and clone size, whereas the DNA furnished D and trimming. The table shows more than 450,000 clones, with 87% occurring only once. CDR1 is LNHDA, CDR2 SQIVND, per germline (reference sequence). The CDR3 totals 16 residues. Between the trimmed V and J ends, which lost 3 bases and 4 bases, there was a span of 16 bases. This sequence joins TRBV19 and TRBJ1-5; no clear D. Sequenced input: PBMCs or T cells enriched from blood (not recorded which). This receptor was identified in a woman aged 18 to 35 who had recovered from COVID-19. The CDR3: CASSMGILAGNQPQHF. The CDR3 DNA sequence: TGTGCCAGTAGTATGGGTATCCTGGCGGGGAATCAGCCCCAGCATTTT.